The 20 T cell receptor beta chains reported below all come from one sample, sequenced in a study of cytomegalovirus exposure and HLA in healthy donors. It was with 60 Vbeta and 13 Jbeta primers that the PCR ran. The protocol was immunoSEQ multiplex PCR, while the TCRdb copy is restricted to in-frame clones and leaves out a portion. Among fewer than 200,000 clones, almost 80% were seen once, and the ten largest hold around 0.89%. The sample taken for sequencing was PBMCs. The receptors derive from a woman aged 45 to 65 in good health and CMV-seropositive.

The gene calls are TRBV11-3 and TRBJ2-1, with TRBD2 matching 10 bases. The CDR3 is made up of 15 amino acids. Looked up from germline, CDR1 is SGHNT and CDR2 is YENEEA. V lost 5 bases and J lost 7; bases outside the gene matches: 8. The CDR3 spells CASSPGASGGNEQFF. DNA for the CDR3: TGTGCCAGCAGCCCAGGGGCTAGCGGGGGAAATGAGCAGTTCTTC. The complete variable domain, with remaining parts taken from reference TRBV11-3 and TRBJ2-1, reads EAGVVQSPRYKIIEKKQPVAFWCNPISGHNTLYWYLQNLGQGPELLIRYENEEAVDDSQLPKDRFSAERLKGVDSTLKIQPAELGDSAVYLCASSPGASGGNEQFFGPGTRLTVL.

The chain has TRBV15 and TRBJ2-3, with D maybe TRBD2 (6 bases). Germline V gives CDR1 LNHNV, CDR2 YYDKDF (reference sequence). The CDR3 length is 17 residues. Trimming took 9 bases from V and 0 from J, leaving 22 bases between them. Written as DNA, the CDR3 is TGTGCCACGAGCGCCGGTAGCGGAGCCGTCAGCACAGATACGCAGTATTTT. It translates to CATSAGSGAVSTDTQYF. Drawing the rest from reference TRBV15 and TRBJ2-3, the complete variable domain is DAMVIQNPRYQVTQFGKPVTLSCSQTLNHNVMYWYQQKSSQAPKLLFHYYDKDFNNEADTPDNFQSRRPNTSFCFLDIRSPGLGDTAMYLCATSAGSGAVSTDTQYFGPGTRLTVL.

The chain links TRBV10-1 to TRBJ1-2; 9 bases line up with TRBD1. CDR3 length equals 16 residues. Germline trimming cut 3 bases from V and 7 bases from J; bases unmatched to any gene: 12. Per the germline V gene, CDR1 is WNHNN and CDR2 is SYGVQD (reference sequence). The CDR3 region is CASSELTGGAICGYTF. CDR3 bases: TGCGCCAGCAGTGAACTCACAGGGGGCGCAATCTGTGGCTACACCTTC.

This clone was seen more than once but under ten times. The rearrangement joins TRBV25-1 to TRBJ2-5, with 7 bases identical to TRBD2. From germline, CDR1 is MGHDK and CDR2 SYGVNS. The CDR3 runs 13 residues. V was pared by 7 bases and J by 4 bases, with 6 bases of the junction left unmatched. The CDR3 region has the DNA TGTGCCAGCACCCCTTCGGGGGGAGAGACCCAGTACTTC. It translates to CASTPSGGETQYF.

This chain joins TRBV4-1 and TRBJ2-5; D is undetermined. The last part of the DNA fits TRBJ2-7 better; the J call may be wrong. There are 14 residues in the CDR3. Germline CDR1 MGHRA, CDR2 YSYEKL. CDR3 in DNA: TGCGCCAGCAGCCACCCCTCTTTGGACTACGAGCAGTACTTC. This gives the protein CASSHPSLDYEQYF.

The chain links TRBV23-1 to TRBJ1-2; possible D gene TRBD1, 6 bases. TRBV23-1 is designated an ORF whose function remains uncertain. Between the trimmed V and J ends, which lost 0 bases and 4 bases, there was a span of 12 bases. The CDR3 sequence is 15 residues long. DNA for the CDR3: TGCGCCAGCAGTCAATCCCCATCCAGGGGCTATGGCTACACCTTC. This sequence encodes CASSQSPSRGYGYTF.

V gene TRBV4-1 combines with J gene TRBJ1-4; D is unresolved. There are 16 residues in the CDR3. Germline-derived CDR1 and CDR2 are MGHRA and YSYEKL. The V end was cut by 4 bases, the J end by 0 bases, with 12 bases between. CDR3 in amino acids: CASSLSEGATNEKLFF. For the CDR3, the DNA is TGCGCCAGCAGCCTATCCGAGGGCGCAACTAATGAAAAACTGTTTTTT.

This clone appeared a single time. The J gene is TRBJ2-7, the V gene TRBV19; perhaps TRBD1 as D (6 bases). With 3 bases removed from V and 2 bases from J, the gap between germline ends came to 14 bases. Germline lookup yields CDR1 LNHDA and CDR2 SQIVND (reference sequence). The CDR3 has 15 amino acids. The CDR3 DNA reads TGTGCCAGTAGTATGTCGGACAGTGGACCCTACGAGCAGTACTTC. As protein: CASSMSDSGPYEQYF. Looking up the rest from reference TRBV19 and TRBJ2-7 gives the full variable domain: DGGITQSPKYLFRKEGQNVTLSCEQNLNHDAMYWYRQDPGQGLRLIYYSQIVNDFQKGDIAEGYSVSREKKESFPLTVTSAQKNPTAFYLCASSMSDSGPYEQYFGPGTRLTVT.

The CDR3 spells CASSPSGGRYTEAFF. CDR3 coding DNA: TGTGCCAGCAGCCCCTCCGGGGGGCGGTATACTGAAGCTTTCTTT. The V gene is TRBV7-9, the J gene TRBJ1-1; D is possibly TRBD1 (6 bases). This CDR3 is built from 15 residues. CDR1 is SEHNR, CDR2 FQNEAQ, per germline (reference sequence). V shed 5 bases and J shed 5 bases, with 18 bases lying between them.

This clone showed up just a few times. J is TRBJ1-4 and V is TRBV6-5; TRBD1 might be the D (5 bases). There are 15 residues in the CDR3. Germline values: CDR1 MNHEY, CDR2 SVGAGI. V was cut by 6 bases and J by 8 bases, with 19 bases left in between. The CDR3 nucleotides read TGTGCCAGCAGAGGGTTCGCAGGGTACCGAGAAAAACTGTTTTTT. It encodes CASRGFAGYREKLFF.

This rearrangement joins TRBV5-3 to TRBJ2-7; no clear D. TRBV5-3 is marked as an open reading frame, function uncertain. The CDR3 is made up of 13 amino acids. V gave up 4 bases and J gave up 3 bases, with 11 bases separating them. The CDR3: CARSPLPVYEQYF. The DNA of the CDR3 is TGTGCCAGAAGCCCCCTACCCGTCTACGAGCAGTACTTC.

The genes are TRBV10-3 and TRBJ2-6; no clear D gene. Germline V lookup: CDR1 ENHRY, CDR2 SYGVKD. CDR3 length equals 15 residues. The ends were cut back, 4 bases at V and 0 bases at J, with 7 bases in the middle. CDR3 in amino acids: CAISAVLSGANVLTF. The CDR3 bases are TGTGCCATCAGTGCAGTTCTCTCTGGGGCCAACGTCCTGACTTTC.

The DNA for the CDR3 is TGTGCCAGTGATGGAGGGGACTATGGCTACACCTTC. Translating gives CASDGGDYGYTF. The chain has TRBV2 and TRBJ1-2; a possible D gene is TRBD1 (5 bases). Trimming took off 9 bases at V and 3 bases at J, with 11 bases between the two ends. The CDR3 loop spans 12 amino acids. Germline lookup yields CDR1 SNHLY and CDR2 FYNNEI. The whole variable domain, remainder taken from reference TRBV2 and TRBJ1-2, is EPEVTQTPSHQVTQMGQEVILRCVPISNHLYFYWYRQILGQKVEFLVSFYNNEISEKSEIFDDQFSVERPDGSNFTLKIRSTKLEDSAMYFCASDGGDYGYTFGSGTRLTVV.

Of note for this clone: The same CDR3 is also encoded by other DNA sequences in this sample. The chain joins TRBV6-5 to TRBJ1-4; weak D call: TRBD1 (5 bases). The CDR3 contains 14 residues. The V end lost 7 bases, the J end lost 0 bases, and 9 bases lay between the germline ends. The V gene's germline CDR1 is MNHEY and CDR2 SVGAGI. The CDR3 protein is CASKRGSTNEKLFF. The CDR3 DNA sequence: TGTGCCAGCAAAAGGGGATCAACTAATGAAAAACTGTTTTTT.

This rearrangement joins TRBV28 to TRBJ2-5; maybe TRBD2 (6 bases). The CDR3 has 15 residues. CDR1 MDHEN and CDR2 SYDVKM come from the germline V gene. Trimming pared 5 bases from V and 4 bases from J, leaving 17 bases between. The DNA for the CDR3 is TGTGCCAGCAGTCCACCGAGGAGGGGTGGAGAGACCCAGTACTTC. Translated: CASSPPRRGGETQYF.

This clone turned up a few times. This chain connects TRBV27 to TRBJ2-2, with TRBD2 identical over 14 bases. Germline CDR1 reads MNHEY; CDR2 reads SMNVEV (reference sequence). The CDR3 runs 20 residues. Trimming removed 5 bases from V and 1 base from J; junction bases left unmatched: 12. CDR3 amino acids: CASSPRLAGGPSLNTGELFF. The CDR3 coding sequence is TGTGCCAGCAGTCCCCGACTAGCGGGGGGGCCGTCGCTGAACACCGGGGAGCTGTTTTTT.

The rearrangement uses TRBV19 and TRBJ1-2; a possible D gene is TRBD1 (5 bases). The CDR3 is made up of 13 amino acids. CDR1 is LNHDA and CDR2 is SQIVND in the germline V gene (reference sequence). V lost 2 bases and J 4 bases, leaving 8 bases between the germline ends. The CDR3 here is CASSIRGTYGYTF. The CDR3 DNA follows: TGTGCCAGTAGTATAAGGGGAACCTATGGCTACACCTTC. Full variable domain (remainder filled in from reference TRBV19 and TRBJ1-2): DGGITQSPKYLFRKEGQNVTLSCEQNLNHDAMYWYRQDPGQGLRLIYYSQIVNDFQKGDIAEGYSVSREKKESFPLTVTSAQKNPTAFYLCASSIRGTYGYTFGSGTRLTVV.

The chain links TRBV5-4 to TRBJ1-2; D gene uncertain. V was clipped by 4 bases and J by 13 bases, with 20 bases between them. CDR1 and CDR2 from the germline V gene are SGHNT and YYREEE (reference sequence). The CDR3 spans 13 residues. CDR3 loop: CASSRLPPDRGTF. CDR3 sequence (DNA): TGTGCCAGCAGCAGACTCCCTCCCGACCGTGGCACCTTC.

This sequence joins TRBV6-6 and TRBJ1-2; TRBD1 is a possible D gene (5 bases). Germline V gene lookup returns CDR1 MNHNY and CDR2 SVGAGI (reference sequence). The CDR3 length is 13 residues. V lost 6 bases to trimming and J lost 4 bases, with 12 bases between them. This CDR3 reads CASSSQGGYGYTF. CDR3 DNA: TGTGCCAGCAGCTCCCAGGGCGGCTATGGCTACACCTTC.

The chain is built from TRBV7-8 and TRBJ2-1; D unresolved. CDR1 and CDR2 from the germline V gene are SGHVS and FQNEAQ. V was shortened by 5 bases and J by 11 bases, with 7 bases between the two germline ends. The CDR3 is 10 residues long. The DNA for the CDR3 is TGTGCCAGCAGCCCAGGCCAGCAGTTCTTC. Its translation: CASSPGQQFF.